A single sample gave rise to the 21 T cell receptor beta chains below, sequenced in a study of shared clonotypes between healthy human individuals (TCRdb year 2020). Library construction relied on the immunoSEQ multiplex PCR assay. TCRdb carries this immuneACCESS record with in-frame sequences only. Its versions omit some clonotypes, under half of them owing to an unresolved V gene in the studies checked, with the rest unexplained. The sample records 2 million to 2.5 million clones, around 92% of which are singletons. 0.37% of the sample rests with the top ten. The sample consisted of naive CD4+ T cells from PBMCs. The sample's cell subset or site label, in plain terms: CD45RA+ positively selected. These receptors were obtained from a man younger than 35 in good health. Some clones in this sample may be carry-over from other donors' samples.

The chain carries TRBV5-1 and TRBJ1-5, with D uncertain. This CDR3 contains 15 residues. The V gene lost 4 bases and the J gene lost 5 bases, with 16 bases spanning the gap. Germline CDR1 is SGHRS and CDR2 is YFSETQ. CDR3 amino acids: CASSQQGRGDQPQHF. CDR3 sequence (DNA): TGCGCCAGCAGCCAACAAGGCCGAGGCGATCAGCCCCAGCATTTT.

The chain joins TRBV4-1 to TRBJ2-6; TRBD1 matches 8 bases. The junction had 1 base not matched to a gene; V was cut back by 3 bases and J by 0 bases. Looked up from germline, CDR1 is MGHRA and CDR2 is YSYEKL. The length of the CDR3 is 16 residues. The CDR3 nucleotides are TGCGCCAGCAGCCAGGGACAGGCCTCTGGGGCCAACGTCCTGACTTTC. Protein product: CASSQGQASGANVLTF.

The count of this clone is one. The rearrangement uses TRBV5-4 and TRBJ2-7; 7 bases align to TRBD1. The CDR3 runs 14 residues. J was trimmed by 3 bases and V by 4 bases; bases with no gene match: 7. CDR1 and CDR2 from the germline V gene are SGHNT and YYREEE (reference sequence). The CDR3 DNA reads TGTGCCAGCAGCCAATACGACAGGGACTACGAGCAGTACTTC. Amino acid sequence: CASSQYDRDYEQYF.

This chain uses TRBV27 with TRBJ2-1; D might be TRBD1 (6 bases). Between the trimmed V and J ends, which lost 6 bases and 2 bases, there was a span of 11 bases. The CDR3 is made up of 14 amino acids. The germline gives CDR1 MNHEY, CDR2 SMNVEV (reference sequence). The DNA of the CDR3 is TGTGCCAGCAGCACAGGGCACCCCTACAATGAGCAGTTCTTC. Its protein is CASSTGHPYNEQFF.

The chain combines TRBV23-1 with TRBJ1-5; D unresolved. TRBV23-1 is an ORF for which the function is uncertain. There are 12 residues in the CDR3. The V gene lost 4 bases and the J gene lost 6 bases, with 7 bases spanning the gap. In DNA, the CDR3 is TGCGCCAGCAGTCGATACAGTCAGCCCCAGCATTTT. This codes for CASSRYSQPQHF.

This chain links TRBV6-6 with TRBJ1-2; D is unresolved. Germline assignment: CDR1 MNHNY and CDR2 SVGAGI (reference sequence). CDR3 length: 16 residues. V was cut by 5 bases and J by 3 bases, with 19 bases left in between. For the CDR3, the DNA is TGTGCCAGCAGTAACCCTCTTACGGGTAGTGACTATGGCTACACCTTC. Amino acids: CASSNPLTGSDYGYTF.

This sequence joins TRBV5-1 and TRBJ2-3; a possible D gene is TRBD1 (5 bases). The CDR3 is made up of 17 amino acids. The ends were cut back, 0 bases at V and 1 base at J, with 15 bases in the middle. The germline V gene encodes CDR1 SGHRS and CDR2 YFSETQ. The CDR3 DNA sequence: TGCGCCAGCAGCTTGGCCTCGCCGGGCAGGGGCACAGATACGCAGTATTTT. This encodes CASSLASPGRGTDTQYF. Complete variable domain (other parts from reference TRBV5-1 and TRBJ2-3): KAGVTQTPRYLIKTRGQQVTLSCSPISGHRSVSWYQQTPGQGLQFLFEYFSETQRNKGNFPGRFSGRQFSNSRSEMNVSTLELGDSALYLCASSLASPGRGTDTQYFGPGTRLTVL.

The genes are TRBV7-2 and TRBJ2-1; 7 bases match TRBD2. The germline CDR1 and CDR2 sequences are SGHTA and FQGNSA. This CDR3 contains 13 residues. The V segment lost 2 bases and the J segment 10 bases; nucleotides outside the gene matches: 5. CDR3 residues: CASSLSGTKEQFF. Here the CDR3 DNA reads TGTGCCAGCAGCTTATCTGGGACTAAAGAGCAGTTCTTC.

The V and J genes are TRBV23-1 and TRBJ2-3, with D perhaps TRBD1 (6 bases). TRBV23-1 carries the ORF label, with uncertain function. The CDR3 consists of 18 residues. The V and J ends lost 0 bases and 0 bases respectively, with 16 bases between them. CDR3 loop: CASSQSGDSGVSTDTQYF. As DNA, the CDR3 is TGCGCCAGCAGTCAATCGGGAGATTCAGGGGTTAGCACAGATACGCAGTATTTT.

The chain couples TRBV27 to TRBJ1-5; possible D gene TRBD1, 5 bases. The CDR3 is 19 amino acids. Per the germline V gene, CDR1 is MNHEY and CDR2 is SMNVEV (reference sequence). V was cut by 6 bases and J by 2 bases, with 26 bases left in between. The DNA of the CDR3 is TGTGCCAGCAGCCAAAGGTTTGATTTGGGGGTCGTCGGCAATCAGCCCCAGCATTTT. Amino acids: CASSQRFDLGVVGNQPQHF.

The chain links TRBV5-4 to TRBJ1-1; TRBD1 is a possible D gene (6 bases). CDR1 is SGHNT and CDR2 is YYREEE in the germline V gene (reference sequence). Trimming cost V 1 base and J 10 bases, with 20 bases left between them. This CDR3 has 15 residues. Here the CDR3 reads CASSLTNQTGRGAFF. The DNA of the CDR3 is TGTGCCAGCAGCTTGACAAACCAGACAGGCCGGGGAGCTTTCTTT.

The genes are TRBV28 and TRBJ2-1; D possibly matches TRBD1 or TRBD2 (5 bases each). The V gene lost 5 bases and the J gene lost 7 bases, with 15 bases spanning the gap. The CDR3 totals 14 residues. Germline V gives CDR1 MDHEN, CDR2 SYDVKM. In DNA form, the CDR3 reads TGTGCCAGCAGTGCCCGGGACCCCAGGAATGAGCAGTTCTTC. This gives the protein CASSARDPRNEQFF.

The rearrangement links TRBV5-1 to TRBJ2-1; 9 bases map to TRBD2. Germline V gene sequence: CDR1 SGHRS, CDR2 YFSETQ. V trimming: 4 bases; J trimming: 0 bases; junction bases outside the gene matches: 8. The CDR3 is 17 residues long. In nucleotides, the CDR3 is TGCGCCAGCAGCGTGGGTGATAGCGGGAGCTCCTACAATGAGCAGTTCTTC. This gives the protein CASSVGDSGSSYNEQFF.

The J gene is TRBJ2-5, the V gene TRBV5-1, with 14 nucleotides matching TRBD2. The germline V gene encodes CDR1 SGHRS and CDR2 YFSETQ. V lost 1 base, J lost 5 bases, and 7 bases stayed unmatched. This CDR3 contains 17 residues. The CDR3 coding sequence is TGCGCCAGCAGCTTGCTCGGACTAGCGGGAGGTTATGAGACCCAGTACTTC. Protein: CASSLLGLAGGYETQYF.

The chain couples TRBV7-2 to TRBJ2-7; TRBD1 agrees at 8 bases. CDR3 size: 16 residues. V lost 1 base and J lost 0; bases outside the gene matches: 5. The germline V gene has CDR1 SGHTA and CDR2 FQGNSA. For the CDR3, the DNA is TGTGCCAGCAGCTTAGTCGGGACAGGCTACTCCTACGAGCAGTACTTC. Its translation is CASSLVGTGYSYEQYF.

The chain combines TRBV2 with TRBJ2-1, with a weak D call TRBD1 (6 bases). Trimming pared 6 bases from V and 5 bases from J, leaving 11 bases between. The germline V gene has CDR1 SNHLY and CDR2 FYNNEI. The CDR3 contains 13 residues. CDR3 loop: CASSVDSHNEQFF. CDR3 DNA: TGTGCCAGCAGCGTGGACAGTCACAATGAGCAGTTCTTC.

The CDR3 reads CASLTGHTDTQYF. The CDR3 DNA reads as TGTGCCAGCTTAACAGGGCACACAGATACGCAGTATTTT. V is TRBV18 and J is TRBJ2-3; a weak D match, TRBD1 (6 bases). Per the germline V gene, CDR1 is KGHSH and CDR2 is LQKENI. Trimming removed 7 bases from V and 2 bases from J, with 10 bases in between. The CDR3 consists of 13 residues.

V gene TRBV5-1 combines with J gene TRBJ1-4, with D unresolved. There are 13 residues in the CDR3. CDR1 and CDR2 (germline): SGHRS, YFSETQ. The V and J ends lost 7 bases and 3 bases respectively, with 10 bases between them. The CDR3, as DNA: TGCGCCAGCTCTGGACCCCCTAATGAAAAACTGTTTTTT. Translated: CASSGPPNEKLFF. Filled out from reference TRBV5-1 and TRBJ1-4, the complete variable domain reads KAGVTQTPRYLIKTRGQQVTLSCSPISGHRSVSWYQQTPGQGLQFLFEYFSETQRNKGNFPGRFSGRQFSNSRSEMNVSTLELGDSALYLCASSGPPNEKLFFGSGTQLSVL.

The chain links TRBV5-6 to TRBJ2-3; no reliable D call. Trimming took off 0 bases at V and 2 bases at J, with 13 bases between the two ends. There are 16 residues in the CDR3. Germline loops: CDR1 SGHDT, CDR2 YYEEEE. CDR3 protein: CASSLVGQRFTDTQYF. The CDR3 coding sequence is TGTGCCAGCAGCTTGGTAGGCCAGAGATTCACAGATACGCAGTATTTT.

V is TRBV28 and J is TRBJ2-3, with D perhaps TRBD2 (6 bases). The CDR3 spans 15 residues. In germline, CDR1 is MDHEN, CDR2 SYDVKM. Trimming pared 3 bases from V and 4 bases from J, leaving 14 bases between. The CDR3 DNA sequence: TGTGCCAGCAGTTTGGGGGGATGGGGCGCAGATACGCAGTATTTT. Its protein is CASSLGGWGADTQYF.

As for this clone: Other nucleotide sequences from this sample produce the same CDR3. The chain combines TRBV2 with TRBJ1-5; 9 nucleotides match TRBD1. Germline V gene lookup returns CDR1 SNHLY and CDR2 FYNNEI. There are 14 residues in the CDR3. Losses at the gene ends were 6 bases for V and 5 bases for J; bases not matched to a gene: 5. The CDR3 reads CASSGTGRDQPQHF. The CDR3 DNA reads TGTGCCAGCAGCGGGACAGGGAGGGATCAGCCCCAGCATTTT.